These 18 T cell receptor beta chains share one sample of origin, sequenced in a study of blood T cells in healthy people across ages. Through a sample-barcoded 5' primer and a J-beta primer mix, a second PCR was run for roughly 6 to 12 cycles. TCRdb analysed the 5' RACE reads with MiXCR anew, one entry per CDR3 protein. Of 800,000 to 950,000 distinct CDR3 sequences in the sample, around 29% were seen once. The same data also contributed to another study, on T cells of mothers and their children.

Sample: blood. These receptors originate from a woman between 40 and 50 years old in good health.

In this sample, this clonotype turned up a few times. The rearrangement joins TRBV3-1 to TRBJ1-6, with D unresolved. CDR1 is LGHDT, CDR2 YNNKEL, per germline (reference sequence). This CDR3 spans 15 amino acids. V lost 1 base to trimming and J lost 10 bases, with 14 bases between them. The CDR3 region has the DNA TGTGCCAGCAGCCAAGGCTTATCTCTGAACTCACCCCTCCACTTT. It specifies CASSQGLSLNSPLHF.

The J gene is TRBJ2-5, the V gene TRBV25-1, with 7 nucleotides matching TRBD2. The tail of the sequence fits TRBJ2-7 better, so the J call may be wrong. The germline CDR1 and CDR2 sequences are MGHDK and SYGVNS. The CDR3 consists of 17 residues. Here the CDR3 DNA reads TGTGCCGGTCTTCGGGGGGAGTTGGAACCCTCTTCTTTCGAGCAGTACGTC. Amino acids: CAGLRGELEPSSFEQYV.

This clonotype showed up many times. The V and J genes are TRBV7-2 and TRBJ2-3; 7 nucleotides agree with TRBD1. This CDR3 has 14 amino acids. The junction had 2 bases not matched to a gene; V was cut back by 1 base and J by 4 bases. In germline, CDR1 is SGHTA, CDR2 FQGNSA. CDR3: CASSLGGGPDTQYF. The DNA of the CDR3 is TGTGCCAGCAGCTTAGGAGGGGGCCCAGATACGCAGTATTTT.

The chain joins TRBV5-4 to TRBJ2-3; no clear D. Trimming took 3 bases from V and 0 from J, leaving 14 bases between them. CDR3 length equals 16 residues. Germline CDR1 and CDR2: SGHNT and YYREEE (reference sequence). The CDR3 sequence is CASSSDWTTSTDTQYF. The CDR3 bases are TGTGCCAGCAGCTCAGACTGGACCACTAGCACAGATACGCAGTATTTT.

With respect to this clonotype: A read error may be the cause here, since a much bigger clone is one base away. V gene TRBV12-3 or TRBV12-4 combines with J gene TRBJ2-1; TRBD2 might be the D (6 bases). This CDR3 has 13 amino acids. The V gene lost 3 bases and the J gene lost 13 bases, with 16 bases spanning the gap. The CDR3 nucleotides are TGTGCCAGCAGTTTCGGAGGGTCGGAGACCCAGTTCTTC. This translates into CASSFGGSETQFF.

The chain joins TRBV28 to TRBJ1-5, with D perhaps matching TRBD1 (5 bases). From germline, CDR1 is MDHEN and CDR2 SYDVKM. The V end lost 5 bases, the J end lost 5 bases, and 13 bases lay between the germline ends. CDR3 length: 14 amino acids. This CDR3 is CASSPGVSYQPQHF. The CDR3 DNA sequence: TGTGCCAGCAGTCCGGGGGTCTCGTATCAGCCCCAGCATTTT.

The chain carries TRBV4-1 and TRBJ2-3; D perhaps matches TRBD1 (6 bases). The CDR3 spans 16 residues. The germline gives CDR1 MGHRA, CDR2 YSYEKL. V gave up 5 bases and J gave up 4 bases, with 19 bases separating them. The CDR3: CASSYRGQGRADTQYF. The CDR3 DNA reads as TGCGCCAGCAGCTACCGGGGTCAGGGGCGAGCAGATACGCAGTATTTT.

This clonotype was recorded at least ten times. V is TRBV28 and J is TRBJ2-7; no reliable D call. Between the trimmed V and J ends, which lost 5 bases and 5 bases, there was a span of 19 bases. Looked up from germline, CDR1 is MDHEN and CDR2 is SYDVKM. This CDR3 is built from 15 residues. CDR3 region: CASSGAGPAQDEQYF. In nucleotides, the CDR3 is TGTGCCAGCAGTGGCGCTGGTCCCGCGCAGGACGAGCAGTACTTC.

This clonotype was counted a few times. For the CDR3, the DNA is TGCAGTGCTAGAGAGCCGGGACAACTGAACACTGAAGCTTTCTTT. Translation: CSAREPGQLNTEAFF. The chain employs TRBV20-1 and TRBJ1-1, with a tentative D call TRBD1 (6 bases). Germline loops: CDR1 DFQATT, CDR2 SNEGSKA (reference sequence). V lost 0 bases and J lost 0, with 11 bases in between. The CDR3 contains 15 residues.

In the case of this clonotype: Possible read error: a much larger clone is one base away. The V call is TRBV21-1, the J call TRBJ2-7; TRBD1 is the table's D call, not checked against the DNA. TRBV21-1 is listed as a pseudogene. The CDR3 extends over 15 amino acids. The CDR3 DNA is TGTGCCAGCAGATTAGGAAGACAGTTCTACGATGAGCAGTACTTC. Amino acids: CASRLGRQFYDEQYF.

The chain is built from TRBV11-2 and TRBJ2-1; 7 bases align to TRBD2. The CDR3 contains 16 residues. Germline CDR1 reads SGHAT; CDR2 reads FQNNGV. V lost 5 bases to trimming and J lost 1 base; unmatched junction nucleotides: 8. The CDR3 loop reads CASSHLRGYSYNEQFF. The CDR3 DNA is TGTGCCAGCAGCCATCTGCGGGGGTATTCCTACAATGAGCAGTTCTTC.

The V call is TRBV14, the J call TRBJ1-2; 10 nucleotides align to TRBD1. The germline V gene encodes CDR1 SGHDN and CDR2 FVKESK. The CDR3 is 16 amino acids. Losses at the gene ends were 2 bases for V and 4 bases for J; bases not matched to a gene: 7. The DNA of the CDR3 is TGTGCCAGCAGCCAATCGGGACAGGGGCCTTTCTATGGCTACACCTTC. It codes for CASSQSGQGPFYGYTF.

This clonotype was found many times. The chain links TRBV10-3 to TRBJ2-5; D remains unclear. Germline CDR1 and CDR2: ENHRY and SYGVKD. The CDR3 has 11 residues. With 10 bases removed from V and 2 bases from J, the gap between germline ends came to 8 bases. In DNA, the CDR3 is TGTGCCACCGCAACGCAAGAGACCCAGTACTTC. As protein: CATATQETQYF.

The V and J genes are TRBV6-1 and TRBJ1-5; D gene unclear. The CDR3 spans 17 residues. Germline V gives CDR1 MNHNS, CDR2 SASEGT. Trimming cost V 2 bases and J 4 bases, with 18 bases left between them. The CDR3 region has the DNA TGTGCCAGCAGTGAAAGAAGGCAGGATCGGGTGAATCAGCCCCAGCATTTT. Translation: CASSERRQDRVNQPQHF.

The chain carries TRBV24-1 and TRBJ2-5; D remains ambiguous. The germline CDR1 and CDR2 sequences are KGHDR and SFDVKD. The CDR3 runs 15 residues. V dropped 9 bases and J dropped 2 bases, with 18 bases sitting between them. The CDR3 nucleotides read TGTGCCACCGGCGTTAACTCAGAGACTCAAGAGACCCAGTACTTC. It specifies CATGVNSETQETQYF.

In the case of this clonotype: An end of the junction differs from the germline gene, which may be a read error. The chain joins TRBV7-9 to TRBJ1-6, with TRBD1 matching 9 bases. Germline V CDR1 and CDR2: SEHNR, FQNEAQ (reference sequence). This CDR3 contains 14 residues. CDR3 sequence (DNA): TGTACCAGCAGCGACGGACAGGGGTATTCACCCCTCCACTTT. This gives the protein CTSSDGQGYSPLHF.

This clonotype was counted between two and nine times. Germline is not matched at one junction end, which may reflect a read error. V and J are TRBV7-9 and TRBJ2-3; tentatively, D is TRBD2 (6 bases). Germline V CDR1 and CDR2: SEHNR, FQNEAQ (reference sequence). This CDR3 spans 12 amino acids. The CDR3 DNA reads TGCGCCAGCAGCTTAGCGGACAATACGCAGTATTTT. The encoded protein is CASSLADNTQYF.

The chain recombines TRBV28 with TRBJ2-4, with 8 bases lining up with TRBD2. Germline CDR1 reads MDHEN; CDR2 reads SYDVKM. V shed 4 bases and J 1 base; nucleotides not matched to a gene: 3. CDR3 length: 15 residues. The CDR3 here is CASSSAGEAKNIQYF. CDR3 nucleotide sequence: TGTGCCAGCAGTTCAGCGGGAGAGGCCAAAAACATTCAGTACTTC.